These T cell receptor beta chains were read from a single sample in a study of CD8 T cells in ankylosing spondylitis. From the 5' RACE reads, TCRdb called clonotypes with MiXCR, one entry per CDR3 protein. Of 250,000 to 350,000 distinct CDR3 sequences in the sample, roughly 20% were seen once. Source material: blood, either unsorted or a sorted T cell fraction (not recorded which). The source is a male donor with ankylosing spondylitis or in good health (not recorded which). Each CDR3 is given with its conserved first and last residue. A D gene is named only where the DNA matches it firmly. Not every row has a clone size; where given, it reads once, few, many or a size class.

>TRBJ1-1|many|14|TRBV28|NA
TGTGCCAGCAGTTTCGGCAGGCGGAACACTGAAGCTTTCTTT
CASSFGRRNTEAFF
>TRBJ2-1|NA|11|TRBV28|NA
TGTGCCAGCAGGGCACTCAATGAGCAGTTCTTC
CASRALNEQFF
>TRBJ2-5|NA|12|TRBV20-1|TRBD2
TGCAGTGTTGACGCGGGGGAAGAGACCCAGTACTTC
CSVDAGEETQYF
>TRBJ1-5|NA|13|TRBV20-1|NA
TGCAGTGCTAGAGCCAAACCCAATCAGCCCCAGCATTTT
CSARAKPNQPQHF
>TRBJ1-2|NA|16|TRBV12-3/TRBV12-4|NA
TGTGCCAGCAGCCATAGGGATAGCAGGGCACTCTATGGCTACACCTTC
CASSHRDSRALYGYTF
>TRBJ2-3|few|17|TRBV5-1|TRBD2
TGCGCCAGCAGCCTCCGGACGACTAGCGGGAGCACAGATACGCAGTATTTT
CASSLRTTSGSTDTQYF
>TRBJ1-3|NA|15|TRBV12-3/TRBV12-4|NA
TGTGCCAGCAGCCTCCATGGAGGGATTGGAAACACCATATATTTT
CASSLHGGIGNTIYF
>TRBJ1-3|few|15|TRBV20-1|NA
TGCAGTGCTAGTCGCGGGGGAGTCCCTGGAAACACCATATATTTT
CSASRGGVPGNTIYF
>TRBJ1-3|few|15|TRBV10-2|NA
TGCGCCAGCAGTGAGTTCATCGGGGCTGGAAACACCATATATTTT
CASSEFIGAGNTIYF
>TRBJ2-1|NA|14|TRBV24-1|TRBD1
TGTGCCACCAGTCCGGGACAGGGATACAATGAGCAGTTCTTC
CATSPGQGYNEQFF
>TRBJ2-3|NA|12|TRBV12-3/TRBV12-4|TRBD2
TGTGCCAGCAGAGCGGGGGAGGGTACGCAGTATTTT
CASRAGEGTQYF
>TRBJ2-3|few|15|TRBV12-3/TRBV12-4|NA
TGTGCCAGCTTACTCGGGGGGCAGGGCACAGATACGCAGTATTTT
CASLLGGQGTDTQYF
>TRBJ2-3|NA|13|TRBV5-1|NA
TGCGCCAGCAGCTCGGACAACACAGATACGCAGTATTTT
CASSSDNTDTQYF
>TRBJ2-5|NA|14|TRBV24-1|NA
TGTGCCACCAGTGATTTAAACAGGGAAGAGACCCAGTACTTC
CATSDLNREETQYF
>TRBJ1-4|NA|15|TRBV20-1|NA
TGCAGTGCTAGTGATTCACAGGCAACTAATGAAAAACTGTTTTTT
CSASDSQATNEKLFF
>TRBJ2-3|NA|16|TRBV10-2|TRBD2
TGCGCCAGCAGACCGTTGCGGGAGAGAAGCACAGATACGCAGTATTTT
CASRPLRERSTDTQYF
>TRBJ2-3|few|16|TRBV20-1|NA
TGCAGTGCTAGAGATCCCCGGGAGTCGGTCACAGATACGCAGTATTTT
CSARDPRESVTDTQYF
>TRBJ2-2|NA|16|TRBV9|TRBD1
TGTGCCAGCAGCGTGCAAGGGGGCGCGGACACCGGGGAGCTGTTTTTT
CASSVQGGADTGELFF
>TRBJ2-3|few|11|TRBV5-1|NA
TGCGCCAGCAGCTTGGTAGGACTACAGTATTTT
CASSLVGLQYF
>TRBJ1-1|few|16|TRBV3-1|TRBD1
TGTGCCAGCAGCCAAGGGGGGACAGGGGTGAACACTGAAGCTTTCTTT
CASSQGGTGVNTEAFF
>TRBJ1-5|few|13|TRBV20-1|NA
TGCAGTGCTCTCCGGGACCCTAATCAGCCCCAGCATTTT
CSALRDPNQPQHF
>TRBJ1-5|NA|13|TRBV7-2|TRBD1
TGTGCCAGCAGCCAGGACAGGGTCCAGCCCCAGCATTTT
CASSQDRVQPQHF
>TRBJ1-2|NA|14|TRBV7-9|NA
TGTGCCAGCAGCTTAGAGAGGTTCCGATATGGCTACACCTTC
CASSLERFRYGYTF
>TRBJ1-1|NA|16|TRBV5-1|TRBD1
TGCGCCAGCAGCCAGGGACAGAAACTACGAAACACTGAAGCTTTCTTT
CASSQGQKLRNTEAFF
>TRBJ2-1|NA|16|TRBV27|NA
TGTGCCAGCACCAAGAGCGGGTCCAGCTCCTACAATGAGCAGTTCTTC
CASTKSGSSSYNEQFF
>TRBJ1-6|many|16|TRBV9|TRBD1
TGTGCCAGCAGCGACCCACAGGGGCTATATAATTCACCCCTCCACTTT
CASSDPQGLYNSPLHF
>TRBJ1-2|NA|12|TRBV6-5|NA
TGTGCCAGCCGCAGTCAGGGCTATGGCTACACCTTC
CASRSQGYGYTF
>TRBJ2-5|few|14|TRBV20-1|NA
TGCAGTGCAGAAAAGGACAGACCACAAGAGACCCAGTACTTC
CSAEKDRPQETQYF
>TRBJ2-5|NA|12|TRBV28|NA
TGTGCCAGCACGTCGGGGGTAGAGACCCAGTACTTC
CASTSGVETQYF
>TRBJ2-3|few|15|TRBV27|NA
TGTGCCAGCAGTCTCGGGATAGCTGGCACAGATACGCAGTATTTT
CASSLGIAGTDTQYF
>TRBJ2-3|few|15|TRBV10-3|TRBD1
TGTGCCACAACGGCTGGACAGGGGTTCTTAAATACGCAGTATTTT
CATTAGQGFLNTQYF
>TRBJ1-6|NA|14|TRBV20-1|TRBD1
TGCAGTGCTAGACAGGACAGGAATAGTTCACCCCTCCACTTT
CSARQDRNSSPLHF
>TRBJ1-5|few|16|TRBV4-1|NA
TGCGCCAGCAGCCAAGAGGCACAGGGCGTCAATCAGCCCCAGCATTTT
CASSQEAQGVNQPQHF
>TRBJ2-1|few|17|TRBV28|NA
TGTGCCAGCAGTGCCCTCGGGGGTGGGGGCTCCTACAATGAGCAGTTCTTC
CASSALGGGGSYNEQFF
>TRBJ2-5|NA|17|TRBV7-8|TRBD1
TGTGCCAGCAGCTTACCCAGGACAGGGAATAGGCAAGAGACCCAGTACTTC
CASSLPRTGNRQETQYF
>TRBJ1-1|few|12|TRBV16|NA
TGTGCCAGCAGCCCAGTTGAGAGGAGAGCTTTCTTT
CASSPVERRAFF
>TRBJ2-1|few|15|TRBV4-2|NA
TGTGCCAGCAGCCAAGACAATAACGCCTACAATGAGCAGTTCTTC
CASSQDNNAYNEQFF
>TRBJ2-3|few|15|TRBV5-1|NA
TGCGCCAGCAGCCCCTTAGGGTTGGACACAGATACGCAGTATTTT
CASSPLGLDTDTQYF
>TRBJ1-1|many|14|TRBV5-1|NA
TGCGCCAGCAGCCCGGGGCCGCAGAACACTGAAGCTTTCTTT
CASSPGPQNTEAFF
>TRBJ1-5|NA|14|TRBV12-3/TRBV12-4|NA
TGTGCCAGCAGTTTAACCGACGTGGGTCAGCCCCAGCATTTT
CASSLTDVGQPQHF
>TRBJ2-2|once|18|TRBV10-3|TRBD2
TGTGCCACAGCCGGGACTAGCGGGAGTCTCCCCCGTACCGGGGAGCTGTTTTTT
CATAGTSGSLPRTGELFF
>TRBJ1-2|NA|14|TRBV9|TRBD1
TGTGCCAGCAGCGTAGGGGGACAGACGGGCGGCTACACCTTC
CASSVGGQTGGYTF
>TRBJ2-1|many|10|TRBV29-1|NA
TGCAGCGTTGATAATCATGAGCAGTTCTTC
CSVDNHEQFF
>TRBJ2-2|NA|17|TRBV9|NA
TGTGCCAGCAGCGACCCCAGGGATGTGGCGAACACCGGGGAGCTGTTTTTT
CASSDPRDVANTGELFF
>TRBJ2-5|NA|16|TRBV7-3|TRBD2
TGTGCCAGCAGCCCGTTTAGCGGGGGGCCCCAAGAGACCCAGTACTTC
CASSPFSGGPQETQYF
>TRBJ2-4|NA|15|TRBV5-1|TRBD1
TGCGCCAGCACAACGACAGGGATAGCCAAAAACATTCAGTACTTC
CASTTTGIAKNIQYF
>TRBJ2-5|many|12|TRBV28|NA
TGTGCCAGCAGTTCCTCCGTAGAGACCCAGTACTTC
CASSSSVETQYF
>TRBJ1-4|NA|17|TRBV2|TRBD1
TGTGCCAGCAGTGAACTGTGGGACAGGGTGCAAGGAGAAAAACTGTTTTTT
CASSELWDRVQGEKLFF
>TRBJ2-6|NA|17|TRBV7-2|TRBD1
TGTGCCAGCAGCCACGGACAGGGACGCTCTGGGGCCAACGTCCTGACTTTC
CASSHGQGRSGANVLTF
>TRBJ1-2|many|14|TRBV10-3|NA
TGTGCCATCAGCGAAGACAGTTTACTCTATGGCTACACCTTC
CAISEDSLLYGYTF
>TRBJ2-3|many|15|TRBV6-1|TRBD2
TGTGCCAGCAGTCGAGGACTAGTAGGCACAGATACGCAGTATTTT
CASSRGLVGTDTQYF
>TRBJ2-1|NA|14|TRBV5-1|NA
TGCGCCAGCAGCTTGGGGCAGGGGATCTATGAGCAGTTCTTC
CASSLGQGIYEQFF